The source of this TCR beta chain is a study of CD8+CD57+ T cells in acquired aplastic anemia. TCR beta VDJ combinations and CDR3 sequences were profiled from genomic DNA. TCRdb called the reads again in MiXCR, with one record for every CDR3 protein. This sample has 300,000 or so distinct CDR3 sequences, with roughly 50% found just once. Study findings and constraints: It was found that fewer than 35 CD8+ CDR3 sequences were shared between patients and controls.

As concerns this clonotype: Its target is unknown.

The CDR3 runs 15 residues. Trimming left V 0 bases short and J 4 bases short, with 11 bases between. Germline V gene data show CDR1 as SGHRS and CDR2 as YFSETQ. This rearrangement joins TRBV5-1 to TRBJ1-3; no firm D call. The TCR originated in a human donor with severe aplastic anemia or a healthy control (not recorded which). The sequenced sample was sorted CD4+, CD8+, or CD8+CD57+ T cells (not recorded which) from PBMCs. CDR3 in DNA: TGCGCCAGCAGCTTGGGAGGGCCCAGGGGAAACACCATATATTTT. It encodes CASSLGGPRGNTIYF. The entire variable domain, with the rest obtained from reference TRBV5-1 and TRBJ1-3, is as follows: KAGVTQTPRYLIKTRGQQVTLSCSPISGHRSVSWYQQTPGQGLQFLFEYFSETQRNKGNFPGRFSGRQFSNSRSEMNVSTLELGDSALYLCASSLGGPRGNTIYFGEGSWLTVV.